This T cell receptor (beta chain) was observed in a study of blood T cell repertoires in COVID-19. Study-level information: Whether acute or convalescent, the COVID-19 samples came from the United States, Italy and Spain.

Trimming took 6 bases from V and 7 from J; bases not matched to a gene: 6. The CDR3 has 14 residues. The V gene's germline CDR1 is MDHEN and CDR2 SYDVKM. Seattle researchers signed up patients amid active infection and tracked them longitudinally. In this sample, this clone turned up a few times. Here immunoSEQ multiplex PCR was the method, and the copy in TCRdb shows in-frame clones only, minus some. This sample yields 70,000 or so clones, of which roughly 72% are seen a single time; just under 15% belongs to the top ten. The clonotype originates from a man in his sixties with COVID-19, enrolled during active disease. The sequenced sample consisted of peripheral blood. The V call is TRBV28, the J call TRBJ1-4; 9 bases map to TRBD1. The CDR3 nucleotides are TGTGCCAGCAGGCCCACAGGGGGCAGTGAAAAACTGTTTTTT. Translating gives CASRPTGGSEKLFF.